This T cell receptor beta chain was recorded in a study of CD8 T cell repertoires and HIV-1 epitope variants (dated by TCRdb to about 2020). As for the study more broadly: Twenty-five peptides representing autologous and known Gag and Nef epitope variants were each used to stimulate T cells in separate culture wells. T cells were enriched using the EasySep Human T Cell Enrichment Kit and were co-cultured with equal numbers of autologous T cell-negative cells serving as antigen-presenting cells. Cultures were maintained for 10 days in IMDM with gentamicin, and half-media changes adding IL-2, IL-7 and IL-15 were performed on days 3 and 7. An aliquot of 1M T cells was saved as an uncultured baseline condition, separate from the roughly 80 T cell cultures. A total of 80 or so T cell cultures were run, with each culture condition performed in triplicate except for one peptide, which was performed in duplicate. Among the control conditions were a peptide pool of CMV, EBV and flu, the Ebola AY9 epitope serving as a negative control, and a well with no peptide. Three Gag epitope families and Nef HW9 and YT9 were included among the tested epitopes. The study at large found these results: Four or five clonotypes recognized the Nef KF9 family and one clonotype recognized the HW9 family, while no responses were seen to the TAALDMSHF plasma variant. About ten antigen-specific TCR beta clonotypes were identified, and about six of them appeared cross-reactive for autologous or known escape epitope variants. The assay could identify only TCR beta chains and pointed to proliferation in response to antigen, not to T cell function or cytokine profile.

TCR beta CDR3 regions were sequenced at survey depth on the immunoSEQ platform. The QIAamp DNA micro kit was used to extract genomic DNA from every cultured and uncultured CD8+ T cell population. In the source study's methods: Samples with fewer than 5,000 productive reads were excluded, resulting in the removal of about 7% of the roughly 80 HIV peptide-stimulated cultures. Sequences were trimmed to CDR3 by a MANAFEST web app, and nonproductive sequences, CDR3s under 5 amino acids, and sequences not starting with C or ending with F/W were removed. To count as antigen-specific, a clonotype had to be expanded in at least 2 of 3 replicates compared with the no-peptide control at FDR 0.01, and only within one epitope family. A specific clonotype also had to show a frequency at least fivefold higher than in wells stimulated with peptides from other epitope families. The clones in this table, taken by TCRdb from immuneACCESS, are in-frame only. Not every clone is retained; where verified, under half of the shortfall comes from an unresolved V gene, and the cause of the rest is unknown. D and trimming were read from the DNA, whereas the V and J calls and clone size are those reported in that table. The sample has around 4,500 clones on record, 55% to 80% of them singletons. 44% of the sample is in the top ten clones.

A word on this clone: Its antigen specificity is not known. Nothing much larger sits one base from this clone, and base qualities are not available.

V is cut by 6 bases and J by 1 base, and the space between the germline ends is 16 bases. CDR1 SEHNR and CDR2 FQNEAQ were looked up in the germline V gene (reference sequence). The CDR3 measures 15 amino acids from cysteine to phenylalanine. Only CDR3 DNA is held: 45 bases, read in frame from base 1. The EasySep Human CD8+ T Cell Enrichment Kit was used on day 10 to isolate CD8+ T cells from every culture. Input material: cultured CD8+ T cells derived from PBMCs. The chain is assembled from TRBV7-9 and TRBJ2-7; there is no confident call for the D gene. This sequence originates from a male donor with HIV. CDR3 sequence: CASSPTGFPSYEQYF. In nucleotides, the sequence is TGTGCCAGCAGTCCAACCGGGTTCCCTTCCTACGAGCAGTACTTC.